These 30 T cell receptor beta chains were sequenced from one sample in a study of blood T cell repertoires in COVID-19. Here immunoSEQ multiplex PCR was the method, and the copy in TCRdb shows in-frame clones only, minus some. The sample contains more than 95,000 clones, roughly nine tenths of which appear only once. The sequenced sample was peripheral blood. These receptors were taken from a man aged 65 to 85 who had recovered from COVID-19.

The chain links TRBV28 to TRBJ2-1, with a weak D call TRBD2 (5 bases). The CDR3 has 14 amino acids. Germline V gene lookup returns CDR1 MDHEN and CDR2 SYDVKM. V gave up 7 bases and J gave up 0 bases, with 10 bases separating them. In DNA form, the CDR3 reads TGTGCCAGCATTCGGGATCTCTCCTACAATGAGCAGTTCTTC. Translating it yields CASIRDLSYNEQFF.

This chain connects TRBV28 to TRBJ2-5; 13 bases match TRBD2. The CDR3 spans 14 residues. The J segment lost 11 bases and the V segment lost 2 bases, leaving 5 bases of the junction unmatched. Per the germline V gene, CDR1 is MDHEN and CDR2 is SYDVKM. CDR3 residues: CASSLEGLAGPQYF. DNA for the CDR3: TGTGCCAGCAGTTTAGAGGGACTAGCGGGACCTCAGTACTTC.

V usage is TRBV28 and J usage is TRBJ2-1, with D maybe TRBD2 (5 bases). The CDR3 is made up of 15 amino acids. Germline V gene lookup returns CDR1 MDHEN and CDR2 SYDVKM. The V end was cut by 2 bases, the J end by 5 bases, with 13 bases between. The CDR3 protein is CASSLRLALNNEQFF. CDR3 DNA sequence: TGTGCCAGCAGTTTAAGGCTAGCCCTAAACAATGAGCAGTTCTTC.

The rearrangement joins TRBV29-1 to TRBJ1-2; possible D gene TRBD1, 5 bases. The ends were cut back, 1 base at V and 8 bases at J, with 14 bases in the middle. CDR3 length: 13 amino acids. The germline V gene has CDR1 SQVTM and CDR2 ANQGSEA. The CDR3, as DNA: TGCAGCGTTGAAGGGGGGGTAGCGTGGGGCTACACCTTC. Protein product: CSVEGGVAWGYTF.

The CDR3 sequence: CASSRDRDEQYF. CDR3 nucleotide sequence: TGTGCCAGCAGCCGCGACAGGGACGAGCAGTACTTC. The V and J genes are TRBV7-8 and TRBJ2-7; 7 bases map to TRBD1. The CDR3 spans 12 residues. The junction had 3 bases not matched to a gene; V was cut back by 5 bases and J by 5 bases. CDR1 SGHVS and CDR2 FQNEAQ come from the germline V gene.

As for this clone: The DNA is left out, because the CDR3 cannot be placed on it with certainty; the CDR3 is given as TCRdb lists it. This chain uses TRBV5-5 with TRBJ2-1; TRBD2, the D gene given by the table, was not confirmed from the DNA. The CDR3 is 12 amino acids long, termini counted. Germline lookup yields CDR1 SGHKS and CDR2 YYEKEE (reference sequence). CDR3: CASSLVGGGAFF.

This chain connects TRBV6-5 to TRBJ2-7; 7 bases fit TRBD1. The germline V gene has CDR1 MNHEY and CDR2 SVGAGI. V was clipped by 2 bases and J by 1 base; unmatched bases: 2. The CDR3 is made up of 14 amino acids. CDR3 region: CASSYARGSYEQYF. CDR3 nucleotide sequence: TGTGCCAGCAGTTACGCCAGGGGGTCCTACGAGCAGTACTTC.

The chain joins TRBV29-1 to TRBJ2-1; 8 bases are shared with TRBD1. After removal of 8 bases from V and 2 bases from J, the junction contained 5 bases not matched to a gene. In germline, CDR1 is SQVTM, CDR2 ANQGSEA. CDR3 length: 13 residues. The CDR3, as DNA: TGCAGCACGGGACAGGACCCCTACAATGAGCAGTTCTTC. It codes for CSTGQDPYNEQFF.

The chain is built from TRBV2 and TRBJ1-6; TRBD1 is a possible D gene (6 bases). Trimming removed 5 bases at V and 9 bases at J, with 14 bases between. The CDR3 totals 14 residues. Germline-derived CDR1 and CDR2 are SNHLY and FYNNEI. The CDR3 DNA reads TGTGCCAGCAGTCCGGACAGCTGGGGTTCACCCCTCCACTTT. This encodes CASSPDSWGSPLHF.

This chain uses TRBV9 with TRBJ2-7; 10 bases fit TRBD2. Germline assignment: CDR1 SGDLS and CDR2 YYNGEE. V lost 0 bases, J lost 1 base, and 1 base stayed unmatched. The CDR3 is made up of 15 amino acids. CDR3 coding DNA: TGTGCCAGCAGCGTAGTAGCGGGAGGTTCCTACGAGCAGTACTTC. This gives the protein CASSVVAGGSYEQYF.

This rearrangement joins TRBV15 to TRBJ1-1; D not certain. V lost 0 bases to trimming and J lost 1 base, with 9 bases between them. The V gene's germline CDR1 is LNHNV and CDR2 YYDKDF (reference sequence). The CDR3 loop spans 15 amino acids. CDR3 nucleotides: TGTGCCACCAGCAGAGATTACAGTAAGAACACTGAAGCTTTCTTT. Its protein product is CATSRDYSKNTEAFF. The full variable domain, with the rest looked up from reference TRBV15 and TRBJ1-1, is DAMVIQNPRYQVTQFGKPVTLSCSQTLNHNVMYWYQQKSSQAPKLLFHYYDKDFNNEADTPDNFQSRRPNTSFCFLDIRSPGLGDTAMYLCATSRDYSKNTEAFFGQGTRLTVV.

This clone was observed once. V and J are TRBV7-9 and TRBJ1-5; no clear D. CDR1 SEHNR and CDR2 FQNEAQ come from the germline V gene (reference sequence). V lost 6 bases and J 9 bases, leaving 12 bases between the germline ends. The length of the CDR3 is 12 residues. This chain's CDR3 is CASSPGEWPQHF. The CDR3 region has the DNA TGTGCCAGCAGTCCCGGGGAGTGGCCCCAGCATTTT.

The gene calls are TRBV20-1 and TRBJ1-5; no definite D call. V was shortened by 3 bases and J by 5 bases, with 14 bases between the two germline ends. This CDR3 has 14 amino acids. Germline CDR1 is DFQATT and CDR2 is SNEGSKA (reference sequence). The CDR3 sequence: CSASTGTRDQPQHF. CDR3 coding DNA: TGCAGTGCTAGTACCGGTACGAGGGATCAGCCCCAGCATTTT.

The chain couples TRBV28 to TRBJ2-2; possibly TRBD1 for D (5 bases). The CDR3 has 14 residues. Trimming removed 6 bases from V and 1 base from J, with 9 bases in between. Germline V gene data show CDR1 as MDHEN and CDR2 as SYDVKM. DNA of the CDR3: TGTGCCAGCAGGTCCACAGGGAACACCGGGGAGCTGTTTTTT. Amino acids: CASRSTGNTGELFF.

This chain links TRBV7-2 with TRBJ1-5; the match to TRBD1 covers 8 bases. J gave up 4 bases and V 5 bases, and 10 bases lay outside the gene matches. This CDR3 comprises 16 residues. CDR1 SGHTA and CDR2 FQGNSA come from the germline V gene. This chain's CDR3 is CASSPDRGSGNQPQHF. The CDR3 DNA reads TGTGCCAGCAGCCCCGACAGGGGAAGTGGTAATCAGCCCCAGCATTTT.

This sequence joins TRBV28 and TRBJ1-4, with unresolved D. V gave up 3 bases and J gave up 8 bases, with 10 bases separating them. Per the germline V gene, CDR1 is MDHEN and CDR2 is SYDVKM. The CDR3 is 13 residues long. CDR3 bases: TGTGCCAGCAGTTTGCCGAGCGGGGAAAAACTGTTTTTT. Protein: CASSLPSGEKLFF.

CDR3 coding DNA: TGTGCCACCAGTGATTTAATGGGGCCGCCAGATACGCAGTATTTT. Translating it yields CATSDLMGPPDTQYF. The V gene is TRBV24-1, the J gene TRBJ2-3; D may be TRBD1 (5 bases). The CDR3 extends over 15 amino acids. The V gene's germline CDR1 is KGHDR and CDR2 SFDVKD. Trimming removed 1 base from V and 4 bases from J, with 11 bases in between.

V is TRBV2 and J is TRBJ1-2; D gene unclear. The V gene's germline CDR1 is SNHLY and CDR2 FYNNEI. The CDR3 extends over 14 amino acids. With 6 bases removed from V and 1 base from J, the gap between germline ends came to 12 bases. The CDR3 sequence: CASRPQLRNYGYTF. DNA of the CDR3: TGTGCCAGCAGGCCCCAACTGCGTAACTATGGCTACACCTTC.

V gene TRBV3-1 (or the pseudogene TRBV3-2) combines with J gene TRBJ1-2; D gene ambiguous. CDR1 LGHDT and CDR2 YNNKEL come from the germline V gene (reference sequence). V was cut by 1 base and J by 7 bases, with 4 bases left in between. The CDR3 runs 11 residues. The CDR3 reads CASSQGLGYTF. CDR3 coding DNA: TGTGCCAGCAGCCAAGGGCTTGGCTACACCTTC.

In nucleotides, the CDR3 is TGTGCCAGCAGCTTAGTGTCGGGGGGCCGGCTCGAGCAGTACTTC. Its translation: CASSLVSGGRLEQYF. The chain combines TRBV7-9 with TRBJ2-7; perhaps TRBD2 as D (7 bases). Looked up from germline, CDR1 is SEHNR and CDR2 is FQNEAQ (reference sequence). This CDR3 contains 15 residues. V shed 1 base and J shed 6 bases, with 16 bases lying between them.

V usage is TRBV19 and J usage is TRBJ2-1, with 7 bases identical to TRBD2. Germline CDR1 reads LNHDA; CDR2 reads SQIVND (reference sequence). J was trimmed by 3 bases and V by 1 base; bases with no gene match: 3. The CDR3 has 15 residues. The CDR3 spells CASSIVPSGYNEQFF. The CDR3 DNA reads TGTGCCAGTAGTATAGTTCCTAGCGGCTACAATGAGCAGTTCTTC.

The chain carries TRBV5-6 and TRBJ1-2, with 7 bases lining up with TRBD1. Losses at the gene ends were 2 bases for V and 0 bases for J; bases not matched to a gene: 4. Germline CDR1 and CDR2: SGHDT and YYEEEE. CDR3 length: 15 residues. In nucleotides, the CDR3 is TGTGCCAGCAGCTTAGGACAGGCAGCTAACTATGGCTACACCTTC. It translates to CASSLGQAANYGYTF.

This clone was detected a few times. J is TRBJ2-1 and V is TRBV14; no clear D. From germline, CDR1 is SGHDN and CDR2 FVKESK. V gave up 0 bases and J gave up 2 bases, with 5 bases separating them. The CDR3 consists of 14 residues. In nucleotides, the CDR3 is TGTGCCAGCAGCCAAGAGTGGCCCTACAATGAGCAGTTCTTC. It yields the protein CASSQEWPYNEQFF.

This CDR3 is CASSTPGTGWPTSPGSYEQYF. The DNA for the CDR3 is TGTGCCAGCAGTACTCCCGGGACAGGGTGGCCAACATCCCCTGGCTCCTACGAGCAGTACTTC. V is TRBV28 and J is TRBJ2-7, with 9 bases matching TRBD1. CDR1 and CDR2 from the germline V gene are MDHEN and SYDVKM. The CDR3 extends over 21 amino acids. V was clipped by 5 bases and J by 0 bases; unmatched bases: 23.

The rearrangement joins TRBV3-1 (or the pseudogene TRBV3-2) to TRBJ1-4; 9 bases match TRBD1. There are 16 residues in the CDR3. After removal of 1 base from V and 8 bases from J, the junction contained 8 bases not matched to a gene. Germline-derived CDR1 and CDR2 are LGHDT and YNNKEL (reference sequence). The CDR3 protein is CASSQGRGQGNEKLFF. The CDR3 DNA reads TGTGCCAGCAGCCAAGGGCGTGGACAGGGGAACGAAAAACTGTTTTTT.

Judged by abundance, this clone is medium-sized (0.01 to 0.1%). V usage is TRBV23-1 and J usage is TRBJ1-5; the match to TRBD1 covers 7 bases. TRBV23-1 is noted as an ORF with a role that remains uncertain. The CDR3 sequence is 20 residues long. Trimming removed 0 bases from V and 0 bases from J; junction bases left unmatched: 14. The CDR3 DNA follows: TGCGCCAGCAGTCAATCGATTGGGTCCCCAGGGACAGATAGCAATCAGCCCCAGCATTTT. It yields the protein CASSQSIGSPGTDSNQPQHF.

The chain couples TRBV9 to TRBJ1-4; D not resolved. This CDR3 is built from 15 residues. The ends were cut back, 0 bases at V and 8 bases at J, with 14 bases in the middle. Germline CDR1 and CDR2: SGDLS and YYNGEE. This CDR3 is CASSVGGGLGEKLFF. CDR3 sequence (DNA): TGTGCCAGCAGCGTAGGGGGAGGGCTCGGGGAAAAACTGTTTTTT. The variable domain in full, with the rest retrieved from reference TRBV9 and TRBJ1-4, is DSGVTQTPKHLITATGQRVTLRCSPRSGDLSVYWYQQSLDQGLQFLIQYYNGEERAKGNILERFSAQQFPDLHSELNLSSLELGDSALYFCASSVGGGLGEKLFFGSGTQLSVL.

In nucleotides, the CDR3 is TGTGCCAGCAGTGAGGGCAGGATTAATTCACCCCTCCACTTT. Translating it yields CASSEGRINSPLHF. This chain uses TRBV2 with TRBJ1-6; D ambiguous. V lost 3 bases and J 6 bases, leaving 9 bases between the germline ends. This CDR3 has 14 residues. CDR1 and CDR2 from the germline V gene are SNHLY and FYNNEI.

The rearrangement uses TRBV28 and TRBJ1-4; D is unresolved. CDR1 and CDR2 (germline): MDHEN, SYDVKM. V was cut by 5 bases and J by 3 bases, with 10 bases left in between. The CDR3 runs to 14 residues. This CDR3 reads CASSVGRSNEKLFF. As DNA, the CDR3 is TGTGCCAGCAGTGTCGGTCGTTCTAATGAAAAACTGTTTTTT.

The genes are TRBV18 and TRBJ2-7; 12 bases map to TRBD2. Looked up from germline, CDR1 is KGHSH and CDR2 is LQKENI. Unmatched junction bases numbered 12, after V lost 4 bases and J lost 5 bases. This CDR3 has 17 residues. This chain's CDR3 is CASSQGLAGGPNNEQYF. The CDR3 coding sequence is TGTGCCAGCTCACAGGGTCTAGCGGGAGGGCCGAACAACGAGCAGTACTTC.